This is a list of T cell receptor beta chains from one sample in a study of blood T cell repertoires in COVID-19. Sequencing was performed with immunoSEQ multiplex PCR; in TCRdb, only in-frame clones are kept and a portion is missing. The sample lists fewer than 250,000 clones; approximately 83% were seen once. The sequencing input was peripheral blood. The origin of the receptors is a woman in her thirties or forties with active or convalescent COVID-19. Each CDR3 is given without its conserved first and last residue. Fields, in order: V gene, J gene, CDR3 protein.

>TRBV6-6|TRBJ2-1
ASSVSGEAVYNEQF
>TRBV30|TRBJ2-2
AWRVREDANTGELF
>TRBV7-3|TRBJ2-1
ASSPGLAGDNEQF
>TRBV10-3|TRBJ2-7
AISDVATSASYEQY
>TRBV5-4|TRBJ2-5
ASSQGTGGLQETQY
>TRBV29-1|TRBJ1-4
SVVQGAYEKLF
>TRBV3-1/TRBV3-2|TRBJ1-1
ASSQVSGGGSTEAF
>TRBV29-1|TRBJ2-5
SALGGGALETQY
>TRBV7-8|TRBJ2-7
ASSSGGVEQY
>TRBV25-1|TRBJ2-7
ASSVGGIIAYEQY
>TRBV11-2|TRBJ2-1
ASSADRGNNEQF
>TRBV5-1|TRBJ1-1
ASSQQGVNTEAF
>TRBV7-2|TRBJ2-1
ASSLAVGSIYNEQF
>TRBV10-3|TRBJ2-3
AISESLGASGDTDTQY